This T cell receptor beta chain was found in a study of control samples from healthy donors and cancer patients. This CDR3 has 16 residues. V shed 1 base, J shed 7 bases, and the junction held 5 bases outside the gene matches. Looked up from germline, CDR1 is SGHVS and CDR2 is FNYEAQ. Clones were read by immunoSEQ multiplex PCR, and TCRdb kept only the in-frame ones, dropping some. The repertoire holds 150,000 or so clones, 90% to 95% seen once, with 8.5% in the top ten. This chain joins TRBV7-6 and TRBJ2-1; 12 bases match TRBD2. This TCR came from a middle-aged woman in good health. The sequencing input was blood. The CDR3 DNA is TGTGCCAGCAGCTTAGGTCTAGCGGGGGGGCGGAATGAGCAGTTCTTC. Amino acids: CASSLGLAGGRNEQFF.